The 24 T cell receptor beta chains below were found in one sample sequenced in a study of blood T cell repertoires in COVID-19. TCRdb keeps only in-frame clones here, not all; method: immunoSEQ multiplex PCR. This table holds 200,000 or so clones, roughly 85% found once. Sequenced material: PBMCs or T cells enriched from blood (not recorded which). All receptors derive from a woman aged 40 to 50 with acute COVID-19.

The chain is built from TRBV30 and TRBJ1-2; D gene unclear. CDR1 GTSNPN and CDR2 SVGIG come from the germline V gene (reference sequence). This CDR3 contains 14 residues. With 1 base removed from V and 5 bases from J, the gap between germline ends came to 14 bases. The CDR3 DNA is TGTGCCTGGAGTGGGTACCCGGCGGGGTATGGCTACACCTTC. This codes for CAWSGYPAGYGYTF. Filled out from reference TRBV30 and TRBJ1-2, the complete variable domain reads SQTIHQWPATLVQPVGSPLSLECTVEGTSNPNLYWYRQAAGRGLQLLFYSVGIGQISSEVPQNLSASRPQDRQFILSSKKLLLSDSGFYLCAWSGYPAGYGYTFGSGTRLTVV.

This chain connects TRBV29-1 to TRBJ1-2, with 7 bases identical to TRBD1. This CDR3 comprises 14 residues. Trimming cost V 6 bases and J 2 bases; bases outside gene matches: 9. Germline CDR1 SQVTM, CDR2 ANQGSEA. CDR3 nucleotide sequence: TGCAGCGTGGACGACAGGGAGAACAACTATGGCTACACCTTC. This gives the protein CSVDDRENNYGYTF.

This clone has just one count. The CDR3 loop is CASRGLAGGLNTGELFF. The CDR3 DNA reads as TGCGCCAGCAGAGGACTAGCGGGGGGATTGAACACCGGGGAGCTGTTTTTT. The J gene is TRBJ2-2, the V gene TRBV5-1; 14 bases are shared with TRBD2. J lost 1 base, V lost 5 bases, and 4 bases had no gene match. The CDR3 has 17 amino acids. The germline V gene encodes CDR1 SGHRS and CDR2 YFSETQ.

The V call is TRBV9, the J call TRBJ2-2; 8 bases fit TRBD2. CDR1 and CDR2 (germline): SGDLS, YYNGEE. With 2 bases clipped from V and 3 bases from J, the junction kept 9 bases outside the gene matches. This CDR3 is built from 17 residues. The CDR3 loop is CASSVSSGGFDTGELFF. The CDR3 region has the DNA TGTGCCAGCAGCGTCTCGAGCGGGGGTTTCGACACCGGGGAGCTGTTTTTT.

This rearrangement joins TRBV18 to TRBJ1-3; D is unresolved. The CDR3 runs to 14 residues. CDR1 is KGHSH and CDR2 is LQKENI in the germline V gene. The ends were cut back, 3 bases at V and 0 bases at J, with 6 bases in the middle. The chain's CDR3 is CASSPDFSGNTIYF. CDR3 nucleotide sequence: TGTGCCAGCTCACCCGACTTCTCTGGAAACACCATATATTTT.

This clone was recorded a few times. V usage is TRBV6-1 and J usage is TRBJ2-5; D gene uncertain. CDR3 length: 12 amino acids. V gave up 6 bases and J gave up 4 bases, with 9 bases separating them. Germline V gives CDR1 MNHNS, CDR2 SASEGT. The CDR3 reads CASSPRRETQYF. Here the CDR3 DNA reads TGTGCCAGCAGCCCCCGGAGAGAGACCCAGTACTTC.

This clone came up many times. This chain uses TRBV15 with TRBJ1-3; D ambiguous. CDR3 length equals 13 residues. Germline CDR1 LNHNV, CDR2 YYDKDF (reference sequence). Trimming removed 2 bases from V and 3 bases from J, with 5 bases in between. The CDR3 DNA sequence: TGTGCCACCAGCAGAAAGAGTGGAAACACCATATATTTT. It is translated as CATSRKSGNTIYF.

The CDR3 coding sequence is TGTGCCAGTAGTAGATCGGACAGCGTCTATAGCAATCAGCCCCAGCATTTT. It yields the protein CASSRSDSVYSNQPQHF. The chain carries TRBV19 and TRBJ1-5, with D tentatively TRBD1 (6 bases). This CDR3 is 17 amino acids long. CDR1 is LNHDA and CDR2 is SQIVND in the germline V gene (reference sequence). The V end was cut by 4 bases, the J end by 0 bases, with 16 bases between.

A single count supports this clone. The gene calls are TRBV24-1 and TRBJ2-1; the D gene is possibly TRBD2 (6 bases). Trimming pared 4 bases from V and 1 base from J, leaving 13 bases between. The CDR3 spans 16 residues. The germline V gene encodes CDR1 KGHDR and CDR2 SFDVKD. CDR3 DNA sequence: TGTGCCACCAGTGACCTCCTAGCGAGGTCCTACAATGAGCAGTTCTTC. It translates to CATSDLLARSYNEQFF.

Points on this clone: A junction boundary mismatches the germline segment, possibly from a read error. This chain connects TRBV5-1 to TRBJ1-2, with D possibly being TRBD1 (6 bases). CDR1 and CDR2 from the germline V gene are SGHRS and YFSETQ. The CDR3 contains 10 residues. CDR3 nucleotide sequence: TGCGCCAGCAGCTTACCGACAGGTAGCTTC. As protein: CASSLPTGSF.

The V call is TRBV3-1 (or the pseudogene TRBV3-2), the J call TRBJ1-2, with 8 bases fitting TRBD1. The V gene's germline CDR1 is LGHDT and CDR2 YNNKEL (reference sequence). V shed 3 bases, J shed 6 bases, and the junction held 9 bases outside the gene matches. There are 15 residues in the CDR3. This chain's CDR3 is CASSQYPGGKDGYTF. The CDR3 DNA sequence: TGTGCCAGCAGCCAGTATCCAGGGGGCAAGGATGGCTACACCTTC.

The chain links TRBV18 to TRBJ2-6, with D unresolved. Germline values: CDR1 KGHSH, CDR2 LQKENI. CDR3 size: 15 residues. V lost 2 bases and J 2 bases, leaving 7 bases between the germline ends. In DNA form, the CDR3 reads TGTGCCAGCTCACCAGACATGGCTGGGGCCAACGTCCTGACTTTC. This sequence encodes CASSPDMAGANVLTF.

For the CDR3, the DNA is TGTGCCAGCAGCGGGGGACAGGGTTTCTACGAGCAGTACTTC. This sequence encodes CASSGGQGFYEQYF. The chain is built from TRBV9 and TRBJ2-7, with TRBD1 matching over 9 bases. There are 14 residues in the CDR3. V shed 3 bases and J 3 bases; nucleotides not matched to a gene: 4. Germline CDR1 and CDR2: SGDLS and YYNGEE.

This chain connects TRBV27 to TRBJ2-1, with TRBD2 identical over 14 bases. Trimming took 6 bases from V and 10 from J; bases not matched to a gene: 8. In germline, CDR1 is MNHEY, CDR2 SMNVEV (reference sequence). The CDR3 covers 15 residues. In nucleotides, the CDR3 is TGTGCCAGCAGGACGACTAGCGGGGGGGCGCGCGAGCAGTTCTTC. Protein product: CASRTTSGGAREQFF.

The genes are TRBV11-2 and TRBJ2-2, with D uncertain. CDR3 length: 14 amino acids. Trimming shortened V by 1 base and J by 7 bases, and 10 bases separated the two germline ends. The germline V gene has CDR1 SGHAT and CDR2 FQNNGV. CDR3 in amino acids: CASSLVGHVGELFF. The CDR3 nucleotides are TGTGCCAGCAGCTTAGTGGGCCACGTCGGGGAGCTGTTTTTT.

CDR3 amino acids: CASSDAWTGVNTEAFF. The CDR3, as DNA: TGTGCCAGCAGTGACGCGTGGACAGGGGTGAACACTGAAGCTTTCTTT. The chain carries TRBV2 and TRBJ1-1; 9 positions agree with TRBD1. J gave up 0 bases and V 3 bases, and 5 bases lay outside the gene matches. CDR1 SNHLY and CDR2 FYNNEI come from the germline V gene. The CDR3 length is 16 residues.

The rearrangement links TRBV27 to TRBJ1-5; a weak D match, TRBD1 (5 bases). This CDR3 has 14 residues. V was shortened by 6 bases and J by 0 bases, with 9 bases between the two germline ends. Germline CDR1 is MNHEY and CDR2 is SMNVEV (reference sequence). The CDR3, as DNA: TGTGCCAGCAGAAGGGGATATAGCAATCAGCCCCAGCATTTT. Translating it yields CASRRGYSNQPQHF.

The chain employs TRBV7-8 and TRBJ1-4, with TRBD1 matching 9 bases. Germline CDR1 is SGHVS and CDR2 is FQNEAQ. This CDR3 region has 13 residues. The J segment lost 5 bases and the V segment lost 7 bases, leaving 2 bases of the junction unmatched. CDR3 protein: CASTDRGNEKLFF. Here the CDR3 DNA reads TGTGCCAGCACGGACAGGGGAAATGAAAAACTGTTTTTT. Looking up the rest from reference TRBV7-8 and TRBJ1-4 gives the full variable domain: GAGVSQSPRYKVAKRGQDVALRCDPISGHVSLFWYQQALGQGPEFLTYFQNEAQLDKSGLPSDRFFAERPEGSVSTLKIQRTQQEDSAVYLCASTDRGNEKLFFGSGTQLSVL.

J is TRBJ1-6 and V is TRBV19, with 7 bases fitting TRBD1. V shed 5 bases and J 7 bases; nucleotides not matched to a gene: 8. The CDR3 spans 15 residues. The germline gives CDR1 LNHDA, CDR2 SQIVND (reference sequence). Here the CDR3 reads CASSPGTVGNSPLHF. Written as DNA, the CDR3 is TGTGCCAGTAGTCCCGGGACAGTAGGCAATTCACCCCTCCACTTT.

The V call is TRBV12-3 or TRBV12-4, the J call TRBJ1-5; no clear D gene. The CDR3 spans 13 residues. Trimming took off 2 bases at V and 4 bases at J, with 6 bases between the two ends. The CDR3 loop reads CASSLTGNQPQHF. CDR3 DNA sequence: TGTGCCAGCAGTTTAACCGGGAATCAGCCCCAGCATTTT.

The genes are TRBV5-1 and TRBJ1-1, with 10 bases matching TRBD1. The V gene's germline CDR1 is SGHRS and CDR2 YFSETQ. V gave up 4 bases and J gave up 6 bases; unmatched junction bases: 9. CDR3 length: 15 amino acids. CDR3 sequence: CASSPGTGDIAEAFF. The CDR3 DNA follows: TGCGCCAGCAGCCCAGGGACAGGGGATATCGCTGAAGCTTTCTTT.

Many counts were recorded for this clone. The V call is TRBV6-5, the J call TRBJ1-3, with no clear D. V lost 6 bases, J lost 3 bases, and 9 bases lay in between. Germline CDR1 MNHEY, CDR2 SVGAGI. The CDR3 covers 13 residues. CDR3 amino acids: CASRSAIGNTIYF. For the CDR3, the DNA is TGTGCCAGCAGGTCTGCTATTGGAAACACCATATATTTT.

This clone showed up just once. The V and J genes are TRBV3-1 (or the pseudogene TRBV3-2) and TRBJ1-1, with 9 bases that match TRBD1. The J segment lost 10 bases and the V segment lost 0 bases, leaving 6 bases of the junction unmatched. There are 14 residues in the CDR3. Germline CDR1 and CDR2: LGHDT and YNNKEL (reference sequence). CDR3 DNA: TGTGCCAGCAGCCAAGATATCCGGGACAGGGTAGCTTTCTTT. Translating gives CASSQDIRDRVAFF.

Comment on this clone: One end of the junction does not line up with germline, which may come from a read error. This chain joins TRBV3-1 (or the pseudogene TRBV3-2) and TRBJ1-2; TRBD1 matches 7 bases. Germline values: CDR1 LGHDT, CDR2 YNNKEL (reference sequence). The CDR3 runs to 15 residues. CDR3 protein: CASTQAGQPRSGYTF. Here the CDR3 DNA reads TGTGCCAGCACCCAAGCGGGACAGCCGAGGAGTGGCTACACCTTC.